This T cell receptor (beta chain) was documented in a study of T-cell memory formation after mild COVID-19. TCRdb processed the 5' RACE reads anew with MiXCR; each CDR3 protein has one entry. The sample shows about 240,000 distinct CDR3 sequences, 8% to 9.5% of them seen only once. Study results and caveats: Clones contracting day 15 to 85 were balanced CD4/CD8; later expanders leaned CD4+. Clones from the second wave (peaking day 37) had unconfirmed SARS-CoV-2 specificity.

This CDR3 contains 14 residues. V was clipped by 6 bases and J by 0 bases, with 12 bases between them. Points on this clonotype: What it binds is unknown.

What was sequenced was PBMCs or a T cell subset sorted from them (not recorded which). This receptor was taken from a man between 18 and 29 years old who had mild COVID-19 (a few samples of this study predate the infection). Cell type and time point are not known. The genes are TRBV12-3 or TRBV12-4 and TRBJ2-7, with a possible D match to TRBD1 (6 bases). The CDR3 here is CASRTGHSSYEQYF. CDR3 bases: TGTGCCAGCAGGACGGGACATAGCTCCTACGAGCAGTACTTC.